This T cell receptor (beta chain) is drawn from a study of blood T cell repertoires in COVID-19. Produced via immunoSEQ multiplex PCR; TCRdb's table is partial and in-frame only. The data contain over 250,000 clones, 75% to 90% of them singletons. In germline, CDR1 is SGHTA, CDR2 FQGTGA. V lost 5 bases and J lost 2; bases outside the gene matches: 8. This CDR3 contains 16 residues. The gene calls are TRBV7-3 and TRBJ2-3, with 9 positions matching TRBD2. The clonotype comes from a woman between 65 and 79 years old with acute or convalescent COVID-19. The sequencing input was peripheral blood. The CDR3 DNA reads TGTGCCAGCAGCGGCAATAGCGGGGGCCCCACAGATACGCAGTATTTT. The encoded protein is CASSGNSGGPTDTQYF.